This TCR beta chain originates from a study of breast tumors, draining lymph nodes, adjacent tissues listed by TCRdb under 2016. Regarding the complete study: In breast cancer patients, the study compared the TCR beta repertoires of tumor, adjacent nontumor tissue and axillary lymph nodes. The study was designed to assess the relationships and possible T-cell exchange between tumor, surrounding tissue and draining lymph node repertoires in human breast cancer. General conclusions and limits of the study: T-cell repertoire diversity in tumors was found to be lower than in lymph nodes but higher than in nontumor tissue, and preferential V and J gene usage was observed. Tumor and nontumor tissue repertoires were significantly more similar in luminal-like than in basal-like breast cancer. The data were considered consistent with the idea that most tumor T cells come from the lymph node and then expand in tumor tissue. Rather than being directly demonstrated, the conclusion that tumor T cells originate in lymph nodes was presented as consistent with a hypothesis.

Worth noting for this clonotype: Its antigen has not been determined. Base qualities are not recorded, but no much larger clone differs from it by a single base.

Lymph node samples were obtained from the axillary draining lymph nodes of breast cancer patients. Its CDR3 holds 14 amino acids, cysteine through phenylalanine. Kept here is only the CDR3 DNA, which spans 42 bases and is read in frame from base 1. V loses 4 bases, J loses 5 bases, and the germline ends lie 14 bases apart. CDR1 and CDR2 are drawn from the germline V gene: SNHLY, FYNNEI. The listed sequencing device is Illumina HiSeq 2000. TCR beta chain libraries were generated through multiplex PCR amplification. The amplified TCR beta chain products were analyzed by high-throughput sequencing. TCRdb itself trimmed the public reads at Q25 with fastp, ran MiXCR and retained productive beta chains. Identical CDR3 protein sequences are pooled into one entry, listed with their most common genes and DNA. The sample table shows more than 200,000 distinct CDR3 sequences, and 32% are seen once. The biggest ten clones account for about 1.4% of the sample.

The receptor chain draws on TRBV2 and TRBJ1-2, with TRBD1 perhaps the D gene, on 6 matching bases. The sequence was collected from a female donor with breast cancer. Some clones in this sample may be carry-over from other donors' samples. Sequenced input: axillary lymph node tissue. The CDR3 region: CASSGGTIGYGYTF. The nucleotides are TGTGCCAGCAGTGGGGGGACAATAGGGTATGGCTACACCTTC.